The 25 T cell receptor beta chains listed next were all sequenced from one sample in a study of early stage breast cancer tumors. TCRdb's table, derived via immunoSEQ multiplex PCR, lists solely in-frame clones and lacks some. The table shows roughly 30,000 clones, with around 67% occurring only once. The sequenced sample consisted of blood. The receptors here all came from a person aged 40 to 49 with breast cancer.

In this sample, this clone turned up once. As DNA, the CDR3 is TGTGCCAGCAGTGACTCCCTAGACACAGATACGCAGTATTTT. The encoded protein is CASSDSLDTDTQYF. V and J are TRBV6-4 and TRBJ2-3, with no clear D. Germline CDR1 reads MRHNA; CDR2 reads SNTAGT. Trimming cost V 0 bases and J 2 bases, with 6 bases left between them. The CDR3 spans 14 residues.

The chain employs TRBV11-2 and TRBJ2-2; 11 nucleotides agree with TRBD1. The CDR3 extends over 15 amino acids. J lost 9 bases, V lost 0 bases, and 3 bases had no gene match. CDR1 and CDR2 from the germline V gene are SGHAT and FQNNGV. The CDR3 sequence: CASSLDWTGGRELFF. The CDR3 nucleotides are TGTGCCAGCAGCTTAGATTGGACAGGGGGCCGGGAGCTGTTTTTT.

This clone was detected only once. The J gene is TRBJ2-1, the V gene TRBV11-3; 9 nucleotides line up with TRBD2. Germline assignment: CDR1 SGHNT and CDR2 YENEEA. The CDR3 is 14 amino acids. The V and J ends lost 3 bases and 5 bases, in that order; junction bases with no gene match: 2. This CDR3 reads CASSFLAGNNEQFF. CDR3 coding DNA: TGTGCCAGCAGCTTCCTAGCGGGGAACAATGAGCAGTTCTTC.

The V and J genes are TRBV2 and TRBJ2-7, with no clear D. Germline V lookup: CDR1 SNHLY, CDR2 FYNNEI. This CDR3 has 11 residues. The V gene lost 7 bases and the J gene lost 3 bases, with 7 bases spanning the gap. For the CDR3, the DNA is TGTGCCAGCAAGGGCGGCTACGAGCAGTACTTC. It encodes CASKGGYEQYF.

The chain carries TRBV5-4 and TRBJ1-1; no definite D call. Trimming took 0 bases from V and 0 from J, leaving 12 bases between them. Looked up from germline, CDR1 is SGHNT and CDR2 is YYREEE (reference sequence). The CDR3 runs 16 residues. In DNA, the CDR3 is TGTGCCAGCAGCTTGGAAGGTCGCGTCCTGAACACTGAAGCTTTCTTT. It specifies CASSLEGRVLNTEAFF.

The rearrangement links TRBV10-1 to TRBJ2-1; TRBD1 aligns across 9 bases. Germline loops: CDR1 WNHNN, CDR2 SYGVQD (reference sequence). V shed 2 bases and J 5 bases; nucleotides not matched to a gene: 10. This CDR3 has 17 amino acids. CDR3 sequence reads: CASSEDRGNVRDNEQFF. The DNA for the CDR3 is TGCGCCAGCAGTGAGGACAGGGGGAATGTCCGTGACAATGAGCAGTTCTTC.

This clone has more than one count but fewer than ten. V gene TRBV7-2 combines with J gene TRBJ1-5; D unresolved. Germline V CDR1 and CDR2: SGHTA, FQGNSA. V lost 1 base to trimming and J lost 1 base, with 5 bases between them. This CDR3 is built from 14 residues. CDR3 coding DNA: TGTGCCAGCAGCTTAGATGTCAGCAATCAGCCCCAGCATTTT. Protein: CASSLDVSNQPQHF. The whole variable domain, remainder taken from reference TRBV7-2 and TRBJ1-5, is GAGVSQSPSNKVTEKGKDVELRCDPISGHTALYWYRQSLGQGLEFLIYFQGNSAPDKSGLPSDRFSAERTGGSVSTLTIQRTQQEDSAVYLCASSLDVSNQPQHFGDGTRLSIL.

V usage is TRBV4-1 and J usage is TRBJ2-5; D perhaps matches TRBD2 (5 bases). Germline CDR1 and CDR2: MGHRA and YSYEKL. The CDR3 is 12 residues long. Trimming cost V 7 bases and J 5 bases, with 11 bases left between them. The CDR3 DNA follows: TGCGCCAGCAAAAGTACGGGGGAGACCCAGTACTTC. It yields the protein CASKSTGETQYF.

This sequence joins TRBV7-8 and TRBJ2-1, with 8 bases lining up with TRBD1. The V gene's germline CDR1 is SGHVS and CDR2 FQNEAQ. Unmatched junction bases numbered 3, after V lost 1 base and J lost 7 bases. This CDR3 has 14 residues. The CDR3: CASSLGTGLNEQFF. CDR3 DNA: TGTGCCAGCAGCTTAGGGACAGGGTTAAATGAGCAGTTCTTC.

This clone was observed a few times. Other DNA sequences within the sample encode an identical CDR3. The chain joins TRBV10-3 to TRBJ2-1; the D gene is possibly TRBD2 (6 bases). Trimming removed 2 bases at V and 3 bases at J, with 8 bases between. This CDR3 spans 14 amino acids. CDR1 is ENHRY and CDR2 is SYGVKD in the germline V gene. The CDR3 sequence: CAISERRDYNEQFF. DNA of the CDR3: TGTGCCATCAGTGAGAGGAGGGACTACAATGAGCAGTTCTTC.

The chain couples TRBV28 to TRBJ2-7; perhaps TRBD2 as D (5 bases). Trimming cost V 6 bases and J 3 bases, with 15 bases left between them. Germline V gene sequence: CDR1 MDHEN, CDR2 SYDVKM. The length of the CDR3 is 14 residues. This CDR3 is CASSPARVGYEQYF. In nucleotides, the CDR3 is TGTGCCAGCAGCCCCGCGAGGGTTGGCTACGAGCAGTACTTC.

The chain combines TRBV18 with TRBJ1-5, with D possibly TRBD1 on 5 matching bases. Germline CDR1 KGHSH, CDR2 LQKENI. The length of the CDR3 is 14 residues. V was shortened by 2 bases and J by 6 bases, with 11 bases between the two germline ends. The CDR3 DNA reads as TGTGCCAGCTCACCAATGAAGGGGAGTCAGCCCCAGCATTTT. As protein: CASSPMKGSQPQHF.

This clone was observed a few times. This chain connects TRBV19 to TRBJ2-1; no clear D gene. This CDR3 has 13 residues. Germline-derived CDR1 and CDR2 are LNHDA and SQIVND (reference sequence). V was clipped by 5 bases and J by 3 bases, with 8 bases between them. The CDR3 DNA reads as TGTGCCAGTAGTTGGAGAGGCTACAATGAGCAGTTCTTC. It specifies CASSWRGYNEQFF.

The chain joins TRBV18 to TRBJ2-1; 14 bases are shared with TRBD2. V lost 5 bases to trimming and J lost 13 bases; unmatched junction nucleotides: 13. The CDR3 covers 16 residues. CDR1 and CDR2 (germline): KGHSH, LQKENI. The CDR3 sequence is CASSTTTSGRARDQFF. The CDR3 bases are TGTGCCAGCTCAACAACGACTAGCGGGAGGGCCCGTGATCAGTTCTTC.

This chain links TRBV2 with TRBJ2-1, with D perhaps matching TRBD2 (6 bases). CDR1 and CDR2 from the germline V gene are SNHLY and FYNNEI. V was pared by 8 bases and J by 4 bases, with 15 bases between. The CDR3 totals 14 residues. The DNA for the CDR3 is TGTGCCAGCGGGGAGACGGGAGCATACAATGAGCAGTTCTTC. Translation: CASGETGAYNEQFF.

The chain combines TRBV5-5 with TRBJ2-7, with 10 bases lining up with TRBD1. V lost 3 bases to trimming and J lost 2 bases; unmatched junction nucleotides: 2. Per the germline V gene, CDR1 is SGHKS and CDR2 is YYEKEE (reference sequence). The CDR3 has 14 residues. CDR3 sequence: CASSWDRGAYEQYF. The CDR3 DNA sequence: TGTGCCAGCAGCTGGGACAGGGGAGCCTACGAGCAGTACTTC.

The chain has TRBV9 and TRBJ2-3; TRBD2 aligns across 11 bases. CDR1 is SGDLS, CDR2 YYNGEE, per germline. The CDR3 extends over 16 amino acids. Trimming at V came to 2 bases and at J to 6 bases, leaving 8 bases not matched to a gene. DNA for the CDR3: TGTGCCAGCAGCGTGAATGTAGCGGGAGGGGCGGATACGCAGTATTTT. It yields the protein CASSVNVAGGADTQYF.

This chain joins TRBV5-1 and TRBJ2-1; tentative D call: TRBD2 (6 bases). Germline loops: CDR1 SGHRS, CDR2 YFSETQ. The CDR3 spans 16 residues. V was pared by 0 bases and J by 0 bases, with 10 bases between. CDR3 sequence reads: CASSLGGSGSYNEQFF. DNA for the CDR3: TGCGCCAGCAGCTTGGGGGGTAGCGGCTCCTACAATGAGCAGTTCTTC. The variable domain in full, with the rest retrieved from reference TRBV5-1 and TRBJ2-1, is KAGVTQTPRYLIKTRGQQVTLSCSPISGHRSVSWYQQTPGQGLQFLFEYFSETQRNKGNFPGRFSGRQFSNSRSEMNVSTLELGDSALYLCASSLGGSGSYNEQFFGPGTRLTVL.

This chain joins TRBV5-1 and TRBJ1-5; D may be TRBD1 (5 bases). V dropped 0 bases and J dropped 0 bases, with 7 bases sitting between them. There are 15 residues in the CDR3. CDR1 and CDR2 from the germline V gene are SGHRS and YFSETQ. The CDR3 sequence: CASSLEGISNQPQHF. The CDR3 coding sequence is TGCGCCAGCAGCTTGGAGGGGATTAGCAATCAGCCCCAGCATTTT.

The J gene is TRBJ1-1, the V gene TRBV7-9; a possible D gene is TRBD1 (6 bases). Per germline, CDR1 SEHNR and CDR2 FQNEAQ (reference sequence). This CDR3 spans 13 amino acids. Trimming shortened V by 5 bases and J by 4 bases, and 11 bases separated the two germline ends. The CDR3 DNA is TGTGCCAGCAGCGCCGAGGGGGGCACTGAAGCTTTCTTT. This gives the protein CASSAEGGTEAFF.

This chain links TRBV6-1 with TRBJ1-4, with no clear D. V was trimmed by 3 bases and J by 7 bases, leaving 12 bases between them. The V gene's germline CDR1 is MNHNS and CDR2 SASEGT. The CDR3 is 14 amino acids. The CDR3 loop reads CASSDGVSGEKLFF. CDR3 DNA: TGTGCCAGCAGTGACGGGGTTTCAGGTGAAAAACTGTTTTTT.

The V gene is TRBV5-1, the J gene TRBJ1-5, with D perhaps TRBD1 (5 bases). Deletions cut 4 bases from V and 3 bases from J, with 11 bases between. Germline CDR1 reads SGHRS; CDR2 reads YFSETQ. CDR3 length: 14 amino acids. Here the CDR3 reads CASSLGEYNQPQHF. Written as DNA, the CDR3 is TGCGCCAGCAGCCTAGGGGAGTACAATCAGCCCCAGCATTTT.

This clone was seen a few times. The chain couples TRBV7-9 to TRBJ1-2, with unresolved D. The ends were cut back, 5 bases at V and 5 bases at J, with 18 bases in the middle. Germline lookup yields CDR1 SEHNR and CDR2 FQNEAQ (reference sequence). CDR3 length: 15 residues. Written as DNA, the CDR3 is TGTGCCAGCAGCACGGCGGCCTACAATTCGTATGGCTACACCTTC. Amino acid sequence: CASSTAAYNSYGYTF.

In DNA form, the CDR3 reads TGCAGCGTCACGGACACCACAGATACGCAGTATTTT. Translating it yields CSVTDTTDTQYF. This chain joins TRBV29-1 and TRBJ2-3; tentatively, D is TRBD1 (5 bases). This CDR3 is 12 amino acids long. V was pared by 6 bases and J by 2 bases, with 9 bases between. The germline V gene has CDR1 SQVTM and CDR2 ANQGSEA.

The CDR3 DNA reads TGTGCCAGCAGGGCCACCTACGAGCAGTACTTC. Translating gives CASRATYEQYF. The J gene is TRBJ2-7, the V gene TRBV7-8; the D is unclear. Between the trimmed V and J ends, which lost 6 bases and 2 bases, there was a span of 5 bases. From germline, CDR1 is SGHVS and CDR2 FQNEAQ. This CDR3 has 11 residues.